The 20 T cell receptor beta chains below come from one sample, sequenced in a study of blood T cells in healthy people across ages. The authors ran a second PCR of about 6 to 11 cycles using a sample-barcoded 5' primer and a J-beta primer mix. TCRdb re-called the 5' RACE reads through MiXCR, storing one row per CDR3 protein. This table holds approximately 770,000 distinct CDR3 sequences, 58% found once. The sequencing input was blood. The receptors shown here come from a man younger than 45 in good health.

V and J are TRBV29-1 and TRBJ2-7; D gene ambiguous. The ends were cut back, 4 bases at V and 3 bases at J, with 13 bases in the middle. CDR1 is SQVTM and CDR2 is ANQGSEA in the germline V gene. CDR3 length equals 13 residues. CDR3 region: CSVVSITGYEQYF. Written as DNA, the CDR3 is TGCAGCGTTGTATCCATAACCGGCTACGAGCAGTACTTC.

This sequence joins TRBV5-1 and TRBJ2-7, with TRBD2 as a possible D gene (5 bases). Trimming took off 5 bases at V and 0 bases at J, with 12 bases between the two ends. The V gene's germline CDR1 is SGHRS and CDR2 YFSETQ. The CDR3 runs to 14 residues. The CDR3 sequence: CASSGGYTSYEQYF. CDR3 coding DNA: TGCGCCAGCAGTGGCGGGTACACCTCCTACGAGCAGTACTTC.

The chain is built from TRBV6-5 and TRBJ2-5; tentatively, D is TRBD2 (5 bases). V was trimmed by 7 bases and J by 5 bases, leaving 11 bases between them. CDR1 is MNHEY, CDR2 SVGAGI, per germline. The CDR3 is 12 amino acids. Here the CDR3 DNA reads TGTGCCAGCAAGGGAGATACGGAGACCCAGTACTTC. Its translation: CASKGDTETQYF.

The V call is TRBV5-1, the J call TRBJ1-2; D gene unclear. Per the germline V gene, CDR1 is SGHRS and CDR2 is YFSETQ. Trimming cost V 4 bases and J 6 bases, with 10 bases left between them. The CDR3 is 12 residues long. The CDR3 DNA reads TGCGCCAGCAGCCCTGCGATGGATGGCTACACCTTC. Protein: CASSPAMDGYTF.

This clonotype was counted a few times. The rearrangement joins TRBV29-1 to TRBJ2-5; D is unresolved. Per the germline V gene, CDR1 is SQVTM and CDR2 is ANQGSEA. There are 11 residues in the CDR3. V was trimmed by 8 bases and J by 5 bases, leaving 12 bases between them. This CDR3 is CSPWQSETQYF. The CDR3 DNA reads TGCAGCCCCTGGCAATCGGAGACCCAGTACTTC.

This chain uses TRBV3-1 with TRBJ2-6; 9 bases match TRBD1. The germline V gene has CDR1 LGHDT and CDR2 YNNKEL (reference sequence). With 0 bases clipped from V and 0 bases from J, the junction kept 6 bases outside the gene matches. The CDR3 has 19 amino acids. The CDR3 here is CASSQDPTGGTSGANVLTF. DNA of the CDR3: TGTGCCAGCAGCCAAGACCCGACAGGGGGTACCTCTGGGGCCAACGTCCTGACTTTC. Filled out from reference TRBV3-1 and TRBJ2-6, the complete variable domain reads DTAVSQTPKYLVTQMGNDKSIKCEQNLGHDTMYWYKQDSKKFLKIMFSYNNKELIINETVPNRFSPKSPDKAHLNLHINSLELGDSAVYFCASSQDPTGGTSGANVLTFGAGSRLTVL.

V gene TRBV20-1 combines with J gene TRBJ2-3; TRBD2 matches 10 bases. The CDR3 is made up of 16 amino acids. The germline V gene has CDR1 DFQATT and CDR2 SNEGSKA (reference sequence). J was trimmed by 5 bases and V by 2 bases; bases with no gene match: 10. The DNA for the CDR3 is TGCAGTGCTAGAAGCCTCGTCCGACTAGCGGGAGATACGCAGTATTTT. Amino acid sequence: CSARSLVRLAGDTQYF.

This clonotype was detected many times. The junction departs from the called germline gene at one end, perhaps through a read error. The V call is TRBV5-1, the J call TRBJ2-1; tentatively, D is TRBD1 (5 bases). This CDR3 is 14 amino acids long. Germline loops: CDR1 SGHRS, CDR2 YFSETQ. The CDR3 loop reads CASSLVQGYNEQFF. CDR3 sequence (DNA): TGTGCCAGCAGCTTGGTCCAGGGATACAATGAGCAGTTCTTC.

The chain is built from TRBV28 and TRBJ2-5, with unresolved D. The CDR3 is 15 residues long. V was clipped by 7 bases and J by 7 bases, with 22 bases between them. Germline lookup yields CDR1 MDHEN and CDR2 SYDVKM. The CDR3 DNA sequence: TGTGCCAGCACCGGATCTGTAGCCCCAGGCGGGACCCAGTACTTC. It yields the protein CASTGSVAPGGTQYF.

Here the CDR3 reads CASSIDEGLSTYEQYF. CDR3 in DNA: TGTGCCAGTAGTATAGATGAGGGACTGTCTACCTACGAGCAGTACTTC. The rearrangement joins TRBV19 to TRBJ2-7, with a tentative D call TRBD2 (6 bases). The V gene's germline CDR1 is LNHDA and CDR2 SQIVND (reference sequence). The V and J ends lost 0 bases and 2 bases respectively, with 14 bases between them. The CDR3 loop spans 16 amino acids.

The table lists this clonotype with a few counts. The gene calls are TRBV6-5 and TRBJ1-2; perhaps TRBD1 as D (5 bases). Germline CDR1 reads MNHEY; CDR2 reads SVGAGI. V lost 5 bases and J lost 4, with 8 bases in between. The CDR3 covers 12 residues. CDR3 sequence (DNA): TGTGCCAGCAGTGGGGGTGCCTATGGCTACACCTTC. This translates into CASSGGAYGYTF.

This rearrangement joins TRBV11-2 to TRBJ1-2; D remains unclear. The CDR3 runs 18 residues. Germline V gene sequence: CDR1 SGHAT, CDR2 FQNNGV. The V gene lost 7 bases and the J gene lost 6 bases, with 30 bases spanning the gap. The CDR3 DNA is TGTGCCAGCACCGCTTACCGGTCGGAGACCTGGGAGTTGGATGGCTACACCTTC. Protein: CASTAYRSETWELDGYTF. Drawing the rest from reference TRBV11-2 and TRBJ1-2, the complete variable domain is EAGVAQSPRYKIIEKRQSVAFWCNPISGHATLYWYQQILGQGPKLLIQFQNNGVVDDSQLPKDRFSAERLKGVDSTLKIQPAKLEDSAVYLCASTAYRSETWELDGYTFGSGTRLTVV.

The V call is TRBV3-1, the J call TRBJ2-5; 11 nucleotides agree with TRBD2. The V gene end was trimmed by 4 bases and the J gene end by 5 bases; junction bases not matched to a gene: 15. Looked up from germline, CDR1 is LGHDT and CDR2 is YNNKEL (reference sequence). CDR3 length: 18 residues. The CDR3 coding sequence is TGTGCCAGCAGCCCCTTTGGGGCTAGCGGGAGGTTGATGGAGACCCAGTACTTC. This codes for CASSPFGASGRLMETQYF.

The rearrangement links TRBV10-3 to TRBJ1-5; D is perhaps TRBD1 (5 bases). The CDR3 loop spans 17 amino acids. Trimming cost V 2 bases and J 0 bases, with 14 bases left between them. In germline, CDR1 is ENHRY, CDR2 SYGVKD. The CDR3 nucleotides are TGTGCCATCAGTGAGGGCAGAGGGACTTATAGCAATCAGCCCCAGCATTTT. This translates into CAISEGRGTYSNQPQHF.

This rearrangement joins TRBV6-9 to TRBJ1-1; D unclear. Trimming stripped 6 bases from V and 3 bases from J, with 20 bases between. This CDR3 spans 16 amino acids. Germline lookup yields CDR1 MNHGY and CDR2 SVAAGI. The CDR3 nucleotides read TGTGCCAGCAGATCATACACCGCCCGGGAGGACACTGAAGCTTTCTTT. Translated, it gives CASRSYTAREDTEAFF.

This clonotype was seen a handful of times. The rearrangement uses TRBV6-2 or TRBV6-3 and TRBJ2-7, with D perhaps TRBD1 (6 bases). The germline V gene has CDR1 MNHEY and CDR2 SVGEGT. The V gene lost 2 bases and the J gene lost 3 bases, with 11 bases spanning the gap. The CDR3 has 14 residues. The CDR3 is CASSYGSRGYEQYF. The CDR3 nucleotides read TGTGCCAGCAGTTACGGAAGCAGGGGCTACGAGCAGTACTTC.

The rearrangement joins TRBV6-2 or TRBV6-3 to TRBJ2-4; D gene unclear. V was pared by 5 bases and J by 1 base, with 12 bases between. Germline CDR1 is MNHEY and CDR2 is SVGEGT. The CDR3 has 15 amino acids. The CDR3 reads CASSTLLGAKNIQYF. The CDR3 DNA sequence: TGTGCCAGCAGTACACTTCTTGGGGCCAAAAACATTCAGTACTTC.

The CDR3 reads CASSYFVGQGGNEQFF. The CDR3 DNA follows: TGTGCCAGCAGCTATTTCGTGGGACAGGGAGGCAATGAGCAGTTCTTC. The chain links TRBV7-9 to TRBJ2-1; 9 nucleotides align to TRBD1. CDR3 length: 16 residues. The germline gives CDR1 SEHNR, CDR2 FQNEAQ (reference sequence). Unmatched junction bases numbered 10, after V lost 4 bases and J lost 6 bases.

The V and J genes are TRBV5-1 and TRBJ1-2, with 7 positions matching TRBD1. The CDR3 runs to 15 residues. The ends lost 4 bases at V and 7 bases at J; junction bases unmatched: 13. Germline V gene data show CDR1 as SGHRS and CDR2 as YFSETQ. The CDR3 loop reads CASSPSPGGFGGYTF. Here the CDR3 DNA reads TGCGCCAGCAGCCCCTCCCCAGGGGGATTTGGTGGCTACACCTTC. Full variable domain (outside the CDR3, taken from reference TRBV5-1 and TRBJ1-2): KAGVTQTPRYLIKTRGQQVTLSCSPISGHRSVSWYQQTPGQGLQFLFEYFSETQRNKGNFPGRFSGRQFSNSRSEMNVSTLELGDSALYLCASSPSPGGFGGYTFGSGTRLTVV.

The rearrangement joins TRBV7-2 to TRBJ2-1; D is perhaps TRBD2 (6 bases). Trimming shortened V by 5 bases and J by 0 bases, and 14 bases separated the two germline ends. Germline V CDR1 and CDR2: SGHTA, FQGNSA. The CDR3 contains 16 residues. CDR3 in amino acids: CASSPGGGYSYNEQFF. Written as DNA, the CDR3 is TGTGCCAGCAGCCCAGGCGGAGGGTACTCCTACAATGAGCAGTTCTTC.